Below are 32 T cell receptor beta chains sequenced from a single sample in a study of cytomegalovirus exposure and HLA in healthy donors (dated by TCRdb to about 2017). The library was produced with the immunoSEQ multiplex PCR assay. For the multiplex PCR, a mixture combining 60 forward primers for TCR Vbeta segments and 13 reverse primers for TCR Jbeta segments was used. TCRdb retrieved this table from immuneACCESS and kept in-frame rearrangements only. Not all clones are present; in checked studies, unresolved V genes account for under half, and no reason is known for the remainder. The sample table shows approximately 190,000 clones, and around 83% are seen once. The ten largest make up 6.5% of the sample. The material sequenced was PBMCs. All receptors come from a woman aged 45-65 years in good health and CMV-seropositive.

The chain uses TRBV2 and TRBJ2-1; 7 bases align to TRBD2. Germline CDR1 reads SNHLY; CDR2 reads FYNNEI. The length of the CDR3 is 14 residues. Trimming cost V 7 bases and J 2 bases; bases outside gene matches: 5. The DNA for the CDR3 is TGTGCCAGCAACCTAGCGGCGACCTACAATGAGCAGTTCTTC. Translated, it gives CASNLAATYNEQFF.

The rearrangement links TRBV5-4 to TRBJ2-7; 13 bases line up with TRBD2. V shed 0 bases, J shed 9 bases, and the junction held 6 bases outside the gene matches. Germline CDR1 SGHNT, CDR2 YYREEE (reference sequence). CDR3 length equals 15 residues. CDR3: CASSLAGLAGVVQYF. The CDR3 coding sequence is TGTGCCAGCAGCTTGGCCGGACTAGCGGGAGTCGTGCAGTACTTC.

J is TRBJ2-1 and V is TRBV9, with TRBD1 matching over 8 bases. The ends lost 3 bases at V and 6 bases at J; junction bases unmatched: 5. This CDR3 spans 14 amino acids. Germline V CDR1 and CDR2: SGDLS, YYNGEE. Here the CDR3 DNA reads TGTGCCAGCAGCGGGACAGGGATGAGCAATGAGCAGTTCTTC. Encoded protein: CASSGTGMSNEQFF.

The chain couples TRBV5-1 to TRBJ2-7, with D tentatively TRBD2 (5 bases). This CDR3 has 13 amino acids. CDR1 and CDR2 (germline): SGHRS, YFSETQ. Trimming shortened V by 2 bases and J by 4 bases, and 10 bases separated the two germline ends. Here the CDR3 reads CASSFYPGYEQYF. As DNA, the CDR3 is TGCGCCAGCAGCTTCTATCCGGGGTACGAGCAGTACTTC.

The V and J genes are TRBV28 and TRBJ2-7; 7 bases line up with TRBD2. Germline V gene lookup returns CDR1 MDHEN and CDR2 SYDVKM. This CDR3 spans 15 amino acids. Trimming took 5 bases from V and 1 from J; bases not matched to a gene: 8. CDR3 sequence reads: CASSLRTSGSYEQYF. The CDR3 bases are TGTGCCAGCAGTCTCCGGACTAGTGGGTCCTACGAGCAGTACTTC.

The rearrangement links TRBV10-3 to TRBJ1-2; 10 bases fit TRBD1. Germline CDR1 ENHRY, CDR2 SYGVKD. The CDR3 extends over 13 amino acids. V dropped 6 bases and J dropped 5; count of bases not matched to a gene: 3. The CDR3 region has the DNA TGTGCCATCAGGGGGACAGGGGATTATGGCTACACCTTC. Translating it yields CAIRGTGDYGYTF.

This clone was detected only a few times. The chain employs TRBV6-5 and TRBJ2-1; a weak D match, TRBD2 (6 bases). This CDR3 is built from 13 residues. Trimming took off 2 bases at V and 5 bases at J, with 7 bases between the two ends. Per germline, CDR1 MNHEY and CDR2 SVGAGI. The CDR3 region is CASSYRGNNEQFF. In DNA form, the CDR3 reads TGTGCCAGCAGTTACCGGGGGAACAATGAGCAGTTCTTC.

The chain joins TRBV5-4 to TRBJ2-7, with 14 bases matching TRBD2. This CDR3 spans 15 amino acids. Unmatched junction bases numbered 7, after V lost 4 bases and J lost 7 bases. CDR1 and CDR2 from the germline V gene are SGHNT and YYREEE (reference sequence). CDR3 DNA: TGTGCCAGCAGCCTGGGGACTAGCGGGAGAGGGGAGCAGTACTTC. Translation: CASSLGTSGRGEQYF.

This clone was detected only a few times. The chain couples TRBV15 to TRBJ1-1; the D is unclear. Per germline, CDR1 LNHNV and CDR2 YYDKDF (reference sequence). This CDR3 is built from 16 residues. The V end was cut by 0 bases, the J end by 2 bases, with 13 bases between. The CDR3 here is CATSREVGATNTEAFF. The CDR3, as DNA: TGTGCCACCAGCAGAGAGGTGGGAGCCACCAACACTGAAGCTTTCTTT.

The gene calls are TRBV28 and TRBJ2-1; D call uncertain. The germline V gene has CDR1 MDHEN and CDR2 SYDVKM. CDR3 length: 16 residues. Trimming left V 2 bases short and J 3 bases short, with 14 bases between. CDR3 nucleotides: TGTGCCAGCAGTTTAATTGTGACACAGAACTACAATGAGCAGTTCTTC. Amino acid sequence: CASSLIVTQNYNEQFF.

The chain is built from TRBV28 and TRBJ1-2; perhaps TRBD1 as D (5 bases). The CDR3 is 15 residues long. Germline V gene sequence: CDR1 MDHEN, CDR2 SYDVKM. The V and J ends lost 6 bases and 8 bases respectively, with 22 bases between them. This chain's CDR3 is CASRDPGLPPEGYTF. The CDR3 DNA reads as TGTGCCAGCAGAGACCCGGGACTTCCGCCGGAGGGCTACACCTTC.

The chain couples TRBV27 to TRBJ2-7; possible D gene TRBD1, 5 bases. Germline assignment: CDR1 MNHEY and CDR2 SMNVEV (reference sequence). This CDR3 is 14 amino acids long. Trimming left V 4 bases short and J 3 bases short, with 13 bases between. Here the CDR3 reads CASSWGRQLYEQYF. The CDR3 bases are TGTGCCAGCAGTTGGGGCCGACAGCTCTACGAGCAGTACTTC.

The chain couples TRBV6-5 to TRBJ2-2, with 7 bases that match TRBD1. V trimming: 5 bases; J trimming: 6 bases; junction bases outside the gene matches: 3. The CDR3 runs 13 residues. In germline, CDR1 is MNHEY, CDR2 SVGAGI. The CDR3 sequence is CASSPQGAGELFF. The CDR3 coding sequence is TGTGCCAGCAGTCCCCAGGGGGCCGGGGAGCTGTTTTTT.

V and J are TRBV29-1 and TRBJ2-1; 7 bases fit TRBD1. V lost 5 bases and J lost 3; bases outside the gene matches: 1. The germline gives CDR1 SQVTM, CDR2 ANQGSEA. The CDR3 is made up of 12 amino acids. The CDR3 protein is CSVRTGYNEQFF. CDR3 DNA: TGCAGCGTTCGGACAGGCTACAATGAGCAGTTCTTC.

The chain carries TRBV7-3 and TRBJ1-1, with 9 nucleotides matching TRBD1. Germline V lookup: CDR1 SGHTA, CDR2 FQGTGA. V dropped 1 base and J dropped 5; count of bases not matched to a gene: 14. The CDR3 runs 18 residues. CDR3 nucleotides: TGTGCCAGCAGCTTAAACCCCGGGACAGGGTCCTCCCGAACTGAAGCTTTCTTT. Its translation is CASSLNPGTGSSRTEAFF. Combining the CDR3 with reference TRBV7-3 and TRBJ1-1 gives the whole variable domain GAGVSQTPSNKVTEKGKYVELRCDPISGHTALYWYRQSLGQGPEFLIYFQGTGAADDSGLPNDRFFAVRPEGSVSTLKIQRTERGDSAVYLCASSLNPGTGSSRTEAFFGQGTRLTVV.

The chain has TRBV5-4 and TRBJ2-2, with a tentative D call TRBD1 (6 bases). V was trimmed by 2 bases and J by 9 bases, leaving 26 bases between them. Germline CDR1 reads SGHNT; CDR2 reads YYREEE (reference sequence). The CDR3 spans 18 residues. The CDR3 loop reads CASSFGGGPGGGRRELFF. The CDR3 nucleotides read TGTGCCAGCAGCTTTGGTGGGGGCCCGGGTGGCGGCCGGAGGGAGCTGTTTTTT.

V and J are TRBV4-1 and TRBJ2-5; TRBD2 is a possible D gene (5 bases). Trimming shortened V by 3 bases and J by 7 bases, and 15 bases separated the two germline ends. Germline-derived CDR1 and CDR2 are MGHRA and YSYEKL. The CDR3 has 14 amino acids. The CDR3 sequence: CASSQPGTAGTQYF. CDR3 in DNA: TGCGCCAGCAGCCAGCCGGGAACTGCAGGGACCCAGTACTTC.

The rearrangement joins TRBV9 to TRBJ2-2; D is uncertain. Per the germline V gene, CDR1 is SGDLS and CDR2 is YYNGEE. The CDR3 is 15 residues long. V was pared by 0 bases and J by 1 base, with 7 bases between. CDR3 in amino acids: CASSVGAGNTGELFF. The CDR3, as DNA: TGTGCCAGCAGCGTAGGTGCAGGGAACACCGGGGAGCTGTTTTTT.

The genes are TRBV7-8 and TRBJ2-3; 11 bases map to TRBD2. V lost 5 bases and J lost 3; bases outside the gene matches: 7. The CDR3 consists of 16 residues. Germline CDR1 reads SGHVS; CDR2 reads FQNEAQ. CDR3 DNA sequence: TGTGCCAGCAGCCCACGTAGCGGGGGGGCAACAGATACGCAGTATTTT. Translating gives CASSPRSGGATDTQYF.

V gene TRBV28 combines with J gene TRBJ2-7, with TRBD1 matching over 8 bases. CDR3 length: 14 residues. Germline V gene sequence: CDR1 MDHEN, CDR2 SYDVKM. Trimming removed 10 bases from V and 4 bases from J; junction bases left unmatched: 12. The CDR3 DNA follows: TGTGCCACCCTTTTAGGGACAGGATATTACGAGCAGTACTTC. Its translation: CATLLGTGYYEQYF.

V usage is TRBV5-4 and J usage is TRBJ2-5; TRBD1 agrees at 11 bases. The J call may be incorrect, as the DNA end agrees better with TRBJ2-7. This CDR3 is built from 16 residues. CDR1 and CDR2 from the germline V gene are SGHNT and YYREEE (reference sequence). The CDR3 protein is CASSPGTGGRTYEQYF. CDR3 coding DNA: TGTGCCAGCAGCCCCGGGACAGGGGGTCGGACCTACGAGCAGTACTTC.

This clone turned up a few times. The CDR3 reads CASSSLSGANVLTF. The CDR3 DNA reads TGTGCCAGCAGTTCCCTTTCTGGGGCCAACGTCCTGACTTTC. The chain uses TRBV6-1 and TRBJ2-6, with D unresolved. V lost 5 bases and J lost 1, with 6 bases in between. Germline V gene lookup returns CDR1 MNHNS and CDR2 SASEGT. The CDR3 covers 14 residues.

This chain uses TRBV5-1 with TRBJ1-1; 7 bases are shared with TRBD1. CDR1 and CDR2 from the germline V gene are SGHRS and YFSETQ. J was trimmed by 3 bases and V by 4 bases; bases with no gene match: 3. The CDR3 sequence is 13 residues long. The CDR3 protein is CASSDQGDTEAFF. CDR3 sequence (DNA): TGCGCCAGCAGCGACCAGGGGGACACTGAAGCTTTCTTT.

V and J are TRBV7-6 and TRBJ2-7, with 7 positions matching TRBD2. From germline, CDR1 is SGHVS and CDR2 FNYEAQ. The CDR3 consists of 15 residues. After removal of 1 base from V and 0 bases from J, the junction contained 3 bases not matched to a gene. This CDR3 is CASSLGAGSSYEQYF. CDR3 bases: TGTGCCAGCAGCTTAGGAGCGGGGAGCTCCTACGAGCAGTACTTC.

The chain has TRBV5-1 and TRBJ2-5; 10 bases agree with TRBD2. Germline V gene sequence: CDR1 SGHRS, CDR2 YFSETQ. Losses at the gene ends were 2 bases for V and 1 base for J; bases not matched to a gene: 5. There are 16 residues in the CDR3. The CDR3 sequence is CASSLLAGSGQETQYF. The CDR3 DNA sequence: TGCGCCAGCAGCTTACTAGCGGGGTCCGGCCAAGAGACCCAGTACTTC.

V and J are TRBV10-3 and TRBJ1-2, with 10 nucleotides matching TRBD1. Germline CDR1 ENHRY, CDR2 SYGVKD. V trimming: 9 bases; J trimming: 6 bases; junction bases outside the gene matches: 4. The CDR3 is 12 residues long. The CDR3 DNA reads TGTGCCATGAGACAGGGGGCCCATGGCTACACCTTC. It specifies CAMRQGAHGYTF.

This chain uses TRBV19 with TRBJ1-1; maybe TRBD1 (5 bases). CDR1 LNHDA and CDR2 SQIVND come from the germline V gene (reference sequence). The length of the CDR3 is 14 residues. Trimming pared 4 bases from V and 4 bases from J, leaving 13 bases between. This CDR3 is CASSTTGGGTEAFF. DNA of the CDR3: TGTGCCAGTAGTACTACAGGTGGCGGCACTGAAGCTTTCTTT.

This chain uses TRBV18 with TRBJ1-3; 7 nucleotides match TRBD1. V was pared by 8 bases and J by 2 bases, with 3 bases of the junction left unmatched. This CDR3 has 13 amino acids. The germline V gene encodes CDR1 KGHSH and CDR2 LQKENI. CDR3 in DNA: TGTGCCAGCCAACAGGGGACTGGAAACACCATATATTTT. Its translation is CASQQGTGNTIYF.

The chain links TRBV15 to TRBJ1-6; tentatively, D is TRBD1 (5 bases). Trimming removed 7 bases at V and 4 bases at J, with 8 bases between. The germline gives CDR1 LNHNV, CDR2 YYDKDF (reference sequence). The CDR3 is 13 residues long. CDR3 sequence reads: CATNPGYNSPLHF. DNA of the CDR3: TGTGCCACCAACCCAGGGTATAATTCACCCCTCCACTTT.

This chain connects TRBV11-2 to TRBJ2-5; 8 bases fit TRBD1. After removal of 2 bases from V and 6 bases from J, the junction contained 8 bases not matched to a gene. The CDR3 has 15 amino acids. Germline lookup yields CDR1 SGHAT and CDR2 FQNNGV. The CDR3 region has the DNA TGTGCCAGCAGCTTATCCGCAGGGGGCCGAAAGACCCAGTACTTC. Its translation is CASSLSAGGRKTQYF.

The chain uses TRBV11-3 and TRBJ2-1, with TRBD1 matching over 11 bases. J gave up 9 bases and V 5 bases, and 6 bases lay outside the gene matches. CDR1 and CDR2 (germline): SGHNT, YENEEA. This CDR3 has 14 amino acids. The DNA for the CDR3 is TGTGCCAGCAGCCTCGGACAGGGGGCCGGTGAGCAGTTCTTC. It yields the protein CASSLGQGAGEQFF.

Turning to this clone: One end of the junction varies from germline; a read error may be responsible. This chain connects TRBV5-1 to TRBJ2-6, with D possibly being TRBD1 (5 bases). Germline values: CDR1 SGHRS, CDR2 YFSETQ. The CDR3 sequence is 14 residues long. In DNA, the CDR3 is TGCGCCAGCAGCTTGGGGGCTGGGGCCAACGGCCTGACTTTC. Its protein is CASSLGAGANGLTF.